This is a list of T cell receptor beta chains from one sample in a study of T-cell memory formation after mild COVID-19. TCRdb itself ran the 5' RACE reads through MiXCR, one entry per CDR3 protein. Of some 300,000 distinct CDR3 sequences listed, around a fifth are singletons. The sequenced sample consisted of PBMCs or a T cell subset sorted from them (not recorded which). These receptors were collected from a man aged 18 to 30 who had mild COVID-19 (a few samples of this study predate the infection). Cell type and time point are not known. Each CDR3 is given with its conserved first and last residue. Fields, in order: clone size, V gene, J gene, D gene, CDR3 protein, CDR3 DNA. The D gene is left open where the match is weak. Expanded clones are given a class, and other clones once, few, many or no size at all.

size: NA
V: TRBV27
J: TRBJ1-4
D: NA
CDR3: CASSSKGPPEGKLFF
DNA: TGTGCCAGCAGCTCAAAGGGACCTCCAGAGGGAAAACTGTTTTTT

size: NA
V: TRBV5-1
J: TRBJ2-3
D: TRBD2
CDR3: CASSARTSGGSTDTQYF
DNA: TGCGCCAGCAGCGCAAGGACTAGCGGGGGTAGCACAGATACGCAGTATTTT

size: NA
V: TRBV10-3
J: TRBJ2-2
D: NA
CDR3: CAISPGSRTGELFF
DNA: TGTGCCATCAGCCCGGGCAGCCGGACCGGGGAGCTGTTTTTT

size: many
V: TRBV12-3/TRBV12-4
J: TRBJ2-5
D: TRBD2
CDR3: CASSGTSAETQYF
DNA: TGTGCCAGCAGTGGCACTAGCGCAGAGACCCAGTACTTC

size: NA
V: TRBV20-1
J: TRBJ1-5
D: TRBD1
CDR3: CSATGTGSNQPQHF
DNA: TGCAGTGCCACCGGGACAGGCAGCAATCAGCCCCAGCATTTT

size: few
V: TRBV6-2/TRBV6-3
J: TRBJ1-5
D: NA
CDR3: CASSYRGDNQPQHF
DNA: TGTGCCAGCAGTTACAGGGGCGACAATCAGCCCCAGCATTTT

size: NA
V: TRBV12-3/TRBV12-4
J: TRBJ1-6
D: NA
CDR3: CASSYPNSPLHF
DNA: TGTGCCAGCAGTTACCCCAATTCACCCCTCCACTTT

size: many
V: TRBV7-6
J: TRBJ1-1
D: TRBD1
CDR3: CASSLGSGTGGTEAFF
DNA: TGTGCCAGCAGCTTAGGGTCCGGGACAGGGGGAACTGAAGCTTTCTTT

size: many
V: TRBV7-9
J: TRBJ1-1
D: NA
CDR3: CASSLLGTEAFF
DNA: TGTGCCAGCAGCTTACTTGGCACTGAAGCTTTCTTT

size: NA
V: TRBV24-1
J: TRBJ2-1
D: NA
CDR3: CATSDQDSYNEQFF
DNA: TGTGCCACCAGTGATCAGGACAGTTACAATGAGCAGTTCTTC

size: NA
V: TRBV12-3/TRBV12-4
J: TRBJ1-1
D: NA
CDR3: CASSPDTSPAFF
DNA: TGTGCCAGCAGTCCCGACACCTCCCCAGCTTTCTTT

size: NA
V: TRBV20-1
J: TRBJ2-5
D: NA
CDR3: CSARSDWAGTQYF
DNA: TGCAGTGCTAGATCGGATTGGGCGGGGACCCAGTACTTC